The subject of this entry is one T cell receptor beta chain. This clonotype appeared once. Its antigen is not yet known. Base-call qualities are not available, and no considerably larger clone is one nucleotide away. A lone read gives weak evidence. Per the germline V gene, SGDLS is the CDR1 and YYNGEE is the CDR2. V was cut back by 4 bases and J by 8 bases, leaving a gap of 18 bases between them. The CDR3, cysteine through phenylalanine, is 14 amino acids long. The entry retains the CDR3 DNA only, 42 bases that are in frame from base 1. The data belong to a study of T cell repertoires in cytomegalovirus infection (dated by TCRdb to the late 2010s). For the study in its entirety: Alongside well-studied HLA-B-restricted epitopes, the peptide stimulations were aimed at recently identified HLA-C-restricted CMV epitopes, whose presentation resists viral immunomodulation. Donor HLA type was relevant to the analysis, as public TCR beta signatures indicated carriage of CMV infection together with the matching HLA type. Overall study outcomes, separate from this receptor: In the ex vivo response, HLA-C-restricted CMV-specific TCR beta clonotypes were dominant, and in two of eight donors the single most frequent clonotype came from this HLA-C-restricted group. In both this cohort and an independent cohort of 352 donors, the cumulative frequency of public TCR beta family members distinguished carriers of CMV infection plus the relevant HLA type.

Sequencing was carried out with an Illumina HiSeq 1500. TCRdb itself trimmed the public reads at Q25 with fastp, ran MiXCR and retained productive beta chains. Each entry merges the rows of one CDR3 protein and shows their most common DNA and genes. The sample includes approximately 260,000 distinct CDR3 sequences, with about 20% observed a single time. The biggest ten clones account for 15% to 20% of the sample. This specimen's treatment or condition label, interpreted: in vitro stimulation with specific CMV peptide epitopes to enrich CMV-specific T cells. Recombination joined TRBV9 with TRBJ1-1; the D gene is unclear. The material sequenced was cultured PBMCs, taken from culture after CMV antigen stimulation. This receptor was identified in a human donor in good health (CMV status not recorded). Some clones in this sample may be carry-over from other donors' samples. The CDR3 reads as follows: CASSPALGSAEAFF. Here is the DNA: TGTGCCAGCAGCCCCGCCCTTGGGTCAGCCGAAGCTTTCTTT.